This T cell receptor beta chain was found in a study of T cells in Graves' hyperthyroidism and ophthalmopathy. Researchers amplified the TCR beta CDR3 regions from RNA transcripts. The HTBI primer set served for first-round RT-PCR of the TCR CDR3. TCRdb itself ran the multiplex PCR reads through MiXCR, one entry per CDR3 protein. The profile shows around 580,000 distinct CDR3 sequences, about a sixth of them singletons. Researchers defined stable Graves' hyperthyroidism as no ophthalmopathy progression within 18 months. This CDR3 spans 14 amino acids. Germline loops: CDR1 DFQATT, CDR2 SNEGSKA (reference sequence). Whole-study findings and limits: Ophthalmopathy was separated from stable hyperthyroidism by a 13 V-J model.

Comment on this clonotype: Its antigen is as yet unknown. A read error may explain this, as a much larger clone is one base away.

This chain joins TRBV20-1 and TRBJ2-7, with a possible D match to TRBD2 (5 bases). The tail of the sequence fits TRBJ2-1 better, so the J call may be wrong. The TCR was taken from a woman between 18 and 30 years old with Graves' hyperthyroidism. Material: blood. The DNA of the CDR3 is TGCAGTGCTAGTAGAGCTGCTAGCTCCTACGAGCAGTTCTTC. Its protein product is CSASRAASSYEQFF.